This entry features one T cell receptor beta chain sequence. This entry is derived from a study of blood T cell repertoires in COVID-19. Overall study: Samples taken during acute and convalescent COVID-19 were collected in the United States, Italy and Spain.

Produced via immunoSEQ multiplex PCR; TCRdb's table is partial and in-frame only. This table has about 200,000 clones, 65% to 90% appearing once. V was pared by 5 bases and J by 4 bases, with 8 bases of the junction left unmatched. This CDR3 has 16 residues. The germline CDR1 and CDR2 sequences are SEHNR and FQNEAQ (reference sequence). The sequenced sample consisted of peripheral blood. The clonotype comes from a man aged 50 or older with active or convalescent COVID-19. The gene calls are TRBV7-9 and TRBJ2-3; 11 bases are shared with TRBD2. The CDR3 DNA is TGTGCCAGCAGCCCGCTTAGCGGGGGGGTGCCAGATACGCAGTATTTT. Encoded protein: CASSPLSGGVPDTQYF.